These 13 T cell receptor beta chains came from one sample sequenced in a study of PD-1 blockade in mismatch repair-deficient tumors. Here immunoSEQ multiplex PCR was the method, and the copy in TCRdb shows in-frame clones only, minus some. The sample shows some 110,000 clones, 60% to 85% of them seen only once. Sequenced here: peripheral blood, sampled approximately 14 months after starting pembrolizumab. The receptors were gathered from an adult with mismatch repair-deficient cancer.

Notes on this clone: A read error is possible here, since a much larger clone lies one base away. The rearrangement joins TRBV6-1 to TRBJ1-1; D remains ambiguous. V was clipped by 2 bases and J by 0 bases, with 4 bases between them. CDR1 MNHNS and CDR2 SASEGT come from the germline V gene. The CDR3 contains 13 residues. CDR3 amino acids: CASSELLNTEAFF. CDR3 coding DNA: TGTGCCAGCAGTGAACTCCTGAACACTGAAGCTTTCTTT.

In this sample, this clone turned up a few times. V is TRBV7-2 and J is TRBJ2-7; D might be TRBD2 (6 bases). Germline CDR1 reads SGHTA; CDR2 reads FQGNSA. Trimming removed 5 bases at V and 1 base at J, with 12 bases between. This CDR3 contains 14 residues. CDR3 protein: CASSVGLRSYEQYF. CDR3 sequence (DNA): TGTGCCAGCAGCGTGGGACTCCGTTCCTACGAGCAGTACTTC.

CDR3 region: CASSEQGPNTQYF. The CDR3 bases are TGTGCCAGCAGTGAACAGGGTCCAAATACGCAGTATTTT. V is TRBV2 and J is TRBJ2-3; tentative D call: TRBD1 (5 bases). The CDR3 is 13 amino acids. V was cut by 2 bases and J by 7 bases, with 10 bases left in between. The germline V gene has CDR1 SNHLY and CDR2 FYNNEI. The full variable domain, completed using reference TRBV2 and TRBJ2-3, is EPEVTQTPSHQVTQMGQEVILRCVPISNHLYFYWYRQILGQKVEFLVSFYNNEISEKSEIFDDQFSVERPDGSNFTLKIRSTKLEDSAMYFCASSEQGPNTQYFGPGTRLTVL.

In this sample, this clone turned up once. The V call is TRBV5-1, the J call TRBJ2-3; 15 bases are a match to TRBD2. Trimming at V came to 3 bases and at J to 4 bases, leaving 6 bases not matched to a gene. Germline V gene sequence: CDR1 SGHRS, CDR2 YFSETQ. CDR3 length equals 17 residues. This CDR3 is CASSYRTSGRVADTQYF. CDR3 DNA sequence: TGCGCCAGCAGCTACCGGACTAGCGGGAGGGTCGCAGATACGCAGTATTTT.

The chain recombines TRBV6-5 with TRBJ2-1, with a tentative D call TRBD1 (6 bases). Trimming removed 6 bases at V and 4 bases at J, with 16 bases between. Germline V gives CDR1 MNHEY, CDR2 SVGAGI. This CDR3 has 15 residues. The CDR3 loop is CASRLGLDRYNEQFF. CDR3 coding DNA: TGTGCCAGCAGACTGGGCCTCGACAGGTACAATGAGCAGTTCTTC.

This CDR3 reads CATSRVDAYEQYF. The CDR3 nucleotides read TGTGCCACCAGCAGAGTTGACGCCTACGAGCAGTACTTC. The V and J genes are TRBV15 and TRBJ2-7; D gene uncertain. Trimming removed 1 base from V and 2 bases from J, with 6 bases in between. Germline V CDR1 and CDR2: LNHNV, YYDKDF (reference sequence). The CDR3 is 13 amino acids.

CDR3 nucleotides: TGTGCCACCATAGCGGGTGAAAACACCGGGGAGCTGTTTTTT. It translates to CATIAGENTGELFF. The rearrangement links TRBV6-1 to TRBJ2-2, with 7 bases aligning to TRBD2. The CDR3 runs to 14 residues. Germline V gene sequence: CDR1 MNHNS, CDR2 SASEGT. V lost 10 bases and J lost 2; bases outside the gene matches: 7.

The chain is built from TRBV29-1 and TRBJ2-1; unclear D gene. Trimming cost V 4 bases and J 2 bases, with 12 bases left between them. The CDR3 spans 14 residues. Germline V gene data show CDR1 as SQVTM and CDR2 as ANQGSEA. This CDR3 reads CSVVGQAAYNEQFF. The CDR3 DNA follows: TGCAGCGTTGTGGGTCAGGCAGCCTACAATGAGCAGTTCTTC.

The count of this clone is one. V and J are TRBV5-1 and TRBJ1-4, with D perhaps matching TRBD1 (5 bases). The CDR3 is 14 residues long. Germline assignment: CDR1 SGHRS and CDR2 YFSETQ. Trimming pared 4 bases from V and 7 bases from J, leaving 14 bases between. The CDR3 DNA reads TGCGCCAGCAGCGAGACAGTAACAACTGAAAAACTGTTTTTT. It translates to CASSETVTTEKLFF.

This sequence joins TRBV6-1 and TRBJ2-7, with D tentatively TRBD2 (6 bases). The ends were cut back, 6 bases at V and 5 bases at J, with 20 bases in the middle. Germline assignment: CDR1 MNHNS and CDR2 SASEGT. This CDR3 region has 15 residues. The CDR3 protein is CASREQPTSKNEQYF. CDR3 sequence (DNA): TGTGCCAGCAGGGAACAGCCGACTAGTAAAAACGAGCAGTACTTC.

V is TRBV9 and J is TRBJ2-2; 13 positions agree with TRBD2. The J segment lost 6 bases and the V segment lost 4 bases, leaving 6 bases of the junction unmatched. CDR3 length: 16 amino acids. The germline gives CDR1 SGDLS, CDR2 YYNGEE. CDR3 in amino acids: CASSPRTSGSAGELFF. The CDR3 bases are TGTGCCAGCAGCCCCCGGACTAGCGGGAGCGCCGGGGAGCTGTTTTTT.

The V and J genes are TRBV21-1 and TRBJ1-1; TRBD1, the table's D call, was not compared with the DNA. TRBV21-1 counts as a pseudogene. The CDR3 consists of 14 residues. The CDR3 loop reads CASSNRQSNTEAFF. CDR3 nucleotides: TGTGCCAGCAGCAATCGACAGAGTAACACTGAAGCTTTCTTT.

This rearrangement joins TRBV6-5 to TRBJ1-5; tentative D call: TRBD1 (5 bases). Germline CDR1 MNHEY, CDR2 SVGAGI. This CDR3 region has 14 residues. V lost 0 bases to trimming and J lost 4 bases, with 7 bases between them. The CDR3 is CASSYSQGNQPQHF. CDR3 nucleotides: TGTGCCAGCAGTTACTCCCAGGGAAATCAGCCCCAGCATTTT.